The T cell receptor beta chain described here comes from a study of OX40 agonist ivuxolimab in advanced cancers. Study context: While on treatment, patients had intravenous ivuxolimab at 0.01 to 10 mg/kg every 2 weeks. With a range of about 20 to 79, age averaged approximately 55 years, and around 83% were male.

Worth noting for this clone: No antigen is known for it.

Study outcomes and limitations: At 0.1 to 3.0 mg/kg and by week 6, CD4+ and CD8+ T cells in the blood had expanded clonally.

Repertoires were generated with immunoSEQ multiplex PCR, while TCRdb's copy carries only in-frame clones and drops some. The sample carries fewer than 30,000 clones, over 75% recorded once. The source is an adult with an advanced solid tumor such as melanoma, head and neck, liver or kidney cancer. The sequencing used CD4+ or CD8+ T cells sorted from blood, collected in a trial of the OX40 agonist ivuxolimab.

The CDR3 sequence is CASSGLTGELFF. CDR3 bases: TGTGCCAGCAGCGGATTAACCGGGGAGCTGTTTTTT. The V and J genes are TRBV11-3 and TRBJ2-2; no firm D call. The CDR3 is 12 amino acids. Germline assignment: CDR1 SGHNT and CDR2 YENEEA. V was trimmed by 5 bases and J by 5 bases, leaving 6 bases between them.